The present TCR beta chain was sequenced within a study of identical twins. Whole-study results and caveats: The more abundant beta clonotypes in cord blood had fewer insertions, and memory repertoires did not show this. Among out-of-frame alpha sequences shared by twins, low generation probability occurred in excess.

Template switching (which added a universal primer site) was used, and cDNA carried unique molecular identifiers. TCRdb re-called the 5' RACE reads through MiXCR, storing one row per CDR3 protein. This table holds around 960,000 distinct CDR3 sequences, roughly an eighth found once. Germline V gene sequence: CDR1 SGHVS, CDR2 FQNEAQ. CDR3 length: 14 residues. Trimming removed 5 bases at V and 1 base at J, with 12 bases between. Comments on this clonotype: Antigen unknown.

There were only healthy Caucasians among the donors. These data also featured in a second study, about yellow fever vaccine responses in identical twins.

This clonotype was sampled from a woman in her late teens or twenties in good health. This chain joins TRBV7-8 and TRBJ2-7; D is possibly TRBD1 (6 bases). The sequencing input was PBMCs. CDR3 region: CASSDLGQSYEQYV. In DNA form, the CDR3 reads TGTGCCAGCAGCGATCTCGGACAGTCCTACGAGCAGTACGTC.